Below, one T cell receptor beta chain is given with its context. Original methodology: Amplifying reference gene primers gave estimates of nucleated cell counts. Generated by immunoSEQ multiplex PCR, the TCRdb table keeps only in-frame clones and is missing some. V, J and clone size derive from that table, while D and trimming were established from the DNA sequence. The repertoire holds roughly 300,000 clones, about four fifths seen once, with over 9% in the top ten. The CDR3 spans 15 residues. Germline CDR1 and CDR2: MDHEN and SYDVKM. V was clipped by 6 bases and J by 8 bases; unmatched bases: 10. This specimen comes from a study of blood T cell repertoires in COVID-19. Turning to the study itself: Acute-phase and convalescent COVID-19 samples originated in the United States, Italy and Spain. T cells, B-cell-depleted T cells, or PBMCs supplied cDNA or gDNA.

The chain joins TRBV28 to TRBJ1-4, with 9 bases lining up with TRBD1. This clonotype originated in a woman between 50 and 59 years old who had recovered from COVID-19. Input material: peripheral blood. CDR3 bases: TGTGCCAGCAGAACCTCGGGACAGGGAGACGAAAAACTGTTTTTT. This encodes CASRTSGQGDEKLFF.